This record looks at one T cell receptor beta chain sequence and its context. Its matching antigen is unknown. Germline lookup yields CDR1 SGHRS and CDR2 YFSETQ. This CDR3 has 13 amino acids. V lost 4 bases, J lost 4 bases, and 10 bases lay in between. The assay was immunoSEQ multiplex PCR, and TCRdb's table has in-frame clones only and misses some. In the table there are approximately 1.5 million clones, approximately 98% of which are singletons. The entry originates in a study of shared clonotypes between healthy human individuals. Study-wide background: The study drew on a couple of women and a few men aged 18 to 49 as donors. Overall study findings and caveats: Non-shared clonotypes were found to have lower generation probabilities than the clonotypes that were shared by all four of the sorted-subset donors. Collection of samples was limited to blood; tissue repertoires likely differ.

Naive CD4+ cells were CD45RA-selected; the remaining cells were memory. This sequence joins TRBV5-1 and TRBJ2-3, with D unresolved. The sample consisted of naive CD4+ T cells sorted from blood. Regarding subset: CD45RA+ positively selected. The source is a man aged 30 to 39 in good health. Here the CDR3 reads CASSGNGADTQYF. The CDR3 DNA reads as TGCGCCAGCAGCGGGAATGGGGCAGATACGCAGTATTTT.